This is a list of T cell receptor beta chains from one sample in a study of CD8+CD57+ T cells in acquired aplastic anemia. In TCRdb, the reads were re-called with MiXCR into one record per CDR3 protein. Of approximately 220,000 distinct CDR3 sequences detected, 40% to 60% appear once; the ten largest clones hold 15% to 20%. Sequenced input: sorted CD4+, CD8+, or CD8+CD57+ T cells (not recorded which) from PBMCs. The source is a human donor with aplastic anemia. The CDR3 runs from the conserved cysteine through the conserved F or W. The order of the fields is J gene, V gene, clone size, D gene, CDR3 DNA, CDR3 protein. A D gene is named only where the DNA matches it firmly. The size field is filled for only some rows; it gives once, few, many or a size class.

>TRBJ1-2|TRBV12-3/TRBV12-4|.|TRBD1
TGTGCCAGCAGTTTAGATGGCAGGGGGAACTATGGCTACACCTTC
CASSLDGRGNYGYTF
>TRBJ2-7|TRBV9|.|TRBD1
TGTGCCAGCAGCCCACGGGACAGGGGCTACGAGCAGTACTTC
CASSPRDRGYEQYF
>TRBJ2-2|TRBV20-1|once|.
TGCAGTGCTAGGAGGGGGACAGGGGAGCTGTTTTTT
CSARRGTGELFF
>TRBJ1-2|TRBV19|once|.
TGTGCCAGTAGTTTAGACAGGACCCACTATGGCTACACCTTC
CASSLDRTHYGYTF
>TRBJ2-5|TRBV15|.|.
TGTGCCACCAGCAGGACTATAGGCGGAGAGACCCAGTACTTC
CATSRTIGGETQYF
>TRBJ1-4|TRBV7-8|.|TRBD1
TGTGCCAGCAGCAGATCCGGGACAGGGCGTGAAAAACTGTTTTTT
CASSRSGTGREKLFF
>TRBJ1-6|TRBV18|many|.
TGTGCCAGCTCACCACGTGGCAGGGGCAATTCACCCCTCCACTTT
CASSPRGRGNSPLHF
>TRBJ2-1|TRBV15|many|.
TGTGCCACCAGCAGACCCCTAGGCCAGTCGCGCGGCAATGAGCAGTTCTTC
CATSRPLGQSRGNEQFF
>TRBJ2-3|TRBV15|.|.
TGTGCCACCAGTAATAGCGACACAGATACGCAGTATTTT
CATSNSDTDTQYF
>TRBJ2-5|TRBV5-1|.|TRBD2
TGCGCCAGCAGCTTGGGAGCGGGGAACCGACAAGAGACCCAGTACTTC
CASSLGAGNRQETQYF
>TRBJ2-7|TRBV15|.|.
TGTGCCACCAGCAGAGTACAGGGCACCTACGAGCAGTACTTC
CATSRVQGTYEQYF
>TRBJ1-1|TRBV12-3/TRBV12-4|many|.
TGTGCCAGCAGTCGTCTGACAGGCTTGAACACTGAAGCTTTCTTT
CASSRLTGLNTEAFF
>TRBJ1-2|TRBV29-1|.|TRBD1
TGCAGCGTTGAAGTGGGACAGGGGGTAGCCTATGGCTACACCTTC
CSVEVGQGVAYGYTF
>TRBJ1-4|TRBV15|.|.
TGTGCCACCAGCAGAGGGGTTGAAAAACTGTTTTTT
CATSRGVEKLFF
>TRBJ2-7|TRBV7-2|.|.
TGTGCCAGCAGCTTTCTCCCGCCACCCGGCCAACCGAAGCAGTACTTC
CASSFLPPPGQPKQYF
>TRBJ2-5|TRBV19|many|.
TGTGCCAGTAGTTTCGCAGAGACCCAGTACTTC
CASSFAETQYF
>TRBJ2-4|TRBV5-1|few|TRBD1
TGCGCCAGCAGCGTAGGGGACAGGGGTTCTATTCAGTACTTC
CASSVGDRGSIQYF
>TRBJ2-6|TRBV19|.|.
TGTGCCAGCACTAGGACTATCTCTGGCTCTGGGGCCAACGTCCTGACTTTC
CASTRTISGSGANVLTF
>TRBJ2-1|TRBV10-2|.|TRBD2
TGCGCCAGCAGCTTAGCGGGGGGGGAATACAATGAGCAGTTCTTC
CASSLAGGEYNEQFF
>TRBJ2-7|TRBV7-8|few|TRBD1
TGTGCCAGCAGCTCTGACAGGGTAGCCGAGCAGTACTTC
CASSSDRVAEQYF
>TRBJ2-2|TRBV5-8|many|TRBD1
TGTACCAGCAGCTTGGGTGACAGGGCCAACACCGGGGAGCTGTTTTTT
CTSSLGDRANTGELFF
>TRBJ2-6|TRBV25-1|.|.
TGTGCCAGCAGTTCGGACGGGGCTGGGGCCAACGTCCTGACTTTC
CASSSDGAGANVLTF
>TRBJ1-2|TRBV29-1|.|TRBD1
TGCAGCGCTCAGGGACAGGGCAACTATGGCTACACCTTC
CSAQGQGNYGYTF
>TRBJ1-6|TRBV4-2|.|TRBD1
TGTGCCAGCAGCCCGCTAGGACAGGGAATGAGTTCACCCCTCCACTTT
CASSPLGQGMSSPLHF
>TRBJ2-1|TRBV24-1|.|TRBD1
TGTGCCACCAGTGATGGGACAGGGCCCTACAATGAGCAGTTCTTC
CATSDGTGPYNEQFF
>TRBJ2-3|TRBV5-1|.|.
TGCGCCAGCAGCCCGGGGGGCAGGGAGGGTACAGATACGCAGTATTTT
CASSPGGREGTDTQYF
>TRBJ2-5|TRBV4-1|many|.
TGCGCCAGCAGCCAAGATCCCGCCAGGGGTGGAGGGGAGACCCAGTACTTC
CASSQDPARGGGETQYF
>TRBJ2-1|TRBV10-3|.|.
TGTGCCATCAGTGACGGGGTTTTGCGGGCCGGGATACCTGAGCAGTTCTTC
CAISDGVLRAGIPEQFF
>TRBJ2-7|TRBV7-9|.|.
TGTGCCAGCAGCGATACTAGCAACCACGAGCAGTACTTC
CASSDTSNHEQYF